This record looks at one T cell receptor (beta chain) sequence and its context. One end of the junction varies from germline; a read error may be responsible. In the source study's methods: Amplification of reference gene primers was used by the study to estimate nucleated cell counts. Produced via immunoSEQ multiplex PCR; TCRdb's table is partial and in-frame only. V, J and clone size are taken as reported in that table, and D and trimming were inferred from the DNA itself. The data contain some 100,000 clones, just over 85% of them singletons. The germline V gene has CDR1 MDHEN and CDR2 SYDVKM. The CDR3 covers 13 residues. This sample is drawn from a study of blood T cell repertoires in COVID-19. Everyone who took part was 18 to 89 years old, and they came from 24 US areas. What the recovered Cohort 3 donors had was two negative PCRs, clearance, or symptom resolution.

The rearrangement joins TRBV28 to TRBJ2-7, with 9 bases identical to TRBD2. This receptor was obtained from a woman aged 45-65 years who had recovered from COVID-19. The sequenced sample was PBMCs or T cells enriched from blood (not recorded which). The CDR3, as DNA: TGCGCGACTAGCGGTACTCCCGCCTACGAGCAGTACTTC. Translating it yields CATSGTPAYEQYF. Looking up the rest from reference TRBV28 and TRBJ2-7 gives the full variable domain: DVKVTQSSRYLVKRTGEKVFLECVQDMDHENMFWYRQDPGLGLRLIYFSYDVKMKEKGDIPEGYSVSREKKERFSLILESASTNQTSMYLCATSGTPAYEQYFGPGTRLTVT.